One and the same sample provided the 10 T cell receptor beta chains below, sequenced in a study of STAT5B mutations in CD4+ large granular lymphocyte leukemia (dated by TCRdb to 2022 to 2024). The library was obtained by the immunoSEQ multiplex PCR assay. TCRdb mirrors the immuneACCESS table, restricted to in-frame sequences. Some clones are absent from its copies; in checked studies, under half trace to an unresolved V gene, and the reason for the others is unknown. The sample yields roughly 41,000 clones; around 72% were counted once. The leading ten clones occupy around 0.5% of the sample. Sequencing used CD4+ T cells from blood buffy coats. All receptors come from a human donor in good health.

The chain couples TRBV5-5 to TRBJ1-2; D ambiguous. Germline V CDR1 and CDR2: SGHKS, YYEKEE (reference sequence). CDR3 length: 15 amino acids. Trimming left V 1 base short and J 4 bases short, with 14 bases between. CDR3 in DNA: TGTGCCAGCAGCTTGCCGGGTGGAAAGGGCTATGGCTACACCTTC. Translated, it gives CASSLPGGKGYGYTF.

The V and J genes are TRBV27 and TRBJ2-7, with 7 bases identical to TRBD1. In germline, CDR1 is MNHEY, CDR2 SMNVEV (reference sequence). This CDR3 has 18 residues. V lost 3 bases to trimming and J lost 2 bases; unmatched junction nucleotides: 16. DNA for the CDR3: TGTGCCAGCAGTTTGAGGTTAGTACAGGGGCCGGGCACCTACGAGCAGTACTTC. Its protein product is CASSLRLVQGPGTYEQYF.

The V gene is TRBV11-3, the J gene TRBJ2-1; 10 bases map to TRBD2. CDR1 is SGHNT and CDR2 is YENEEA in the germline V gene. Losses at the gene ends were 4 bases for V and 15 bases for J; bases not matched to a gene: 9. The CDR3 totals 13 residues. CDR3 amino acids: CASSSGERGGPFF. The CDR3 nucleotides are TGTGCCAGCAGCTCCGGGGAGCGGGGGGGTCCGTTCTTC.

This clone came up a few times. The V and J genes are TRBV7-9 and TRBJ2-7, with 9 bases fitting TRBD1. This CDR3 has 17 amino acids. Germline values: CDR1 SEHNR, CDR2 FQNEAQ (reference sequence). V gave up 4 bases and J gave up 0 bases; unmatched junction bases: 10. CDR3 residues: CASSSSVGQGYSYEQYF. DNA of the CDR3: TGTGCCAGCAGCTCCTCCGTCGGACAGGGGTACTCCTACGAGCAGTACTTC.

A single count supports this clone. The chain couples TRBV5-8 to TRBJ2-5; D is possibly TRBD2 (5 bases). V lost 0 bases and J lost 2, with 14 bases in between. Looked up from germline, CDR1 is SGHTS and CDR2 is YDEGEE. The CDR3 runs to 16 residues. CDR3 protein: CASSLAFGREQETQYF. DNA of the CDR3: TGTGCCAGCAGCTTGGCCTTTGGACGGGAACAAGAGACCCAGTACTTC.

This clone appeared a few times. The chain has TRBV27 and TRBJ2-7, with D possibly being TRBD2 (7 bases). This CDR3 contains 13 residues. V lost 8 bases to trimming and J lost 4 bases, with 15 bases between them. Germline V gives CDR1 MNHEY, CDR2 SMNVEV (reference sequence). The CDR3 loop reads CASLRSGTYEQYF. For the CDR3, the DNA is TGTGCCAGCCTTAGGAGCGGGACATACGAGCAGTACTTC.

The chain recombines TRBV2 with TRBJ2-7; D not certain. Germline CDR1 and CDR2: SNHLY and FYNNEI. Trimming took off 3 bases at V and 3 bases at J, with 6 bases between the two ends. The CDR3 runs 12 residues. The CDR3, as DNA: TGTGCCAGCAGTGACTGGGGCTACGAGCAGTACTTC. Residues: CASSDWGYEQYF. Looking up the rest from reference TRBV2 and TRBJ2-7 gives the full variable domain: EPEVTQTPSHQVTQMGQEVILRCVPISNHLYFYWYRQILGQKVEFLVSFYNNEISEKSEIFDDQFSVERPDGSNFTLKIRSTKLEDSAMYFCASSDWGYEQYFGPGTRLTVT.

The chain joins TRBV7-3 to TRBJ1-5, with D perhaps TRBD1 (5 bases). V was clipped by 2 bases and J by 6 bases, with 11 bases between them. Germline values: CDR1 SGHTA, CDR2 FQGTGA. This CDR3 has 14 residues. The CDR3 sequence: CASSLSAGSQPQHF. CDR3 DNA: TGTGCCAGCAGCTTATCGGCAGGGAGTCAGCCCCAGCATTTT.

The chain uses TRBV29-1 and TRBJ2-5; 9 positions match TRBD1. The CDR3 totals 15 residues. Losses at the gene ends were 5 bases for V and 1 base for J; bases not matched to a gene: 8. Germline lookup yields CDR1 SQVTM and CDR2 ANQGSEA. This CDR3 reads CSVSSGTGFQETQYF. Here the CDR3 DNA reads TGCAGCGTTTCTTCGGGGACAGGGTTCCAAGAGACCCAGTACTTC.

The chain couples TRBV5-1 to TRBJ2-1; 7 nucleotides agree with TRBD1. Germline V gene lookup returns CDR1 SGHRS and CDR2 YFSETQ. Germline trimming cut 4 bases from V and 6 bases from J; bases unmatched to any gene: 7. The CDR3 is made up of 14 amino acids. CDR3 in DNA: TGCGCCAGCAGCATCCGGGACAGCGCCAATGAGCAGTTCTTC. This gives the protein CASSIRDSANEQFF.